This T cell receptor (beta chain) was recorded in a study of shared clonotypes between healthy human individuals. Genomic DNA from each subset was divided evenly over several immunoSEQ plates. Generated by immunoSEQ multiplex PCR, the TCRdb table keeps only in-frame clones and is missing some. The table lists about 2.2 million clones, 85% to 95% of them singletons. Findings and limits, study-wide: Among a handful of donors, about 5% of naive CD4 clonotypes were found in common.

On this clone: The antigen remains undetermined.

Naive CD8 isolation took CD45RO-negative cells positively selected for CCR7 and excluded terminally differentiated effector memory CD45RA+ cells. Donors had no recently reported acute infections or vaccinations and were HIV-negative. The source of this sequence is a man between 18 and 29 years old in good health. Some clones in this sample may be carry-over from other donors' samples. The sample consisted of naive CD8+ T cells from PBMCs.

The CDR3 protein is CASSPSSGNTIYF. The DNA for the CDR3 is TGCGCCAGCAGTCCATCCTCTGGAAACACCATATATTTT. V is TRBV4-3 and J is TRBJ1-3; D uncertain. Deletions cut 6 bases from V and 0 bases from J, with 6 bases between. Germline V gives CDR1 LGHNA, CDR2 YSLEER. The CDR3 loop spans 13 amino acids.